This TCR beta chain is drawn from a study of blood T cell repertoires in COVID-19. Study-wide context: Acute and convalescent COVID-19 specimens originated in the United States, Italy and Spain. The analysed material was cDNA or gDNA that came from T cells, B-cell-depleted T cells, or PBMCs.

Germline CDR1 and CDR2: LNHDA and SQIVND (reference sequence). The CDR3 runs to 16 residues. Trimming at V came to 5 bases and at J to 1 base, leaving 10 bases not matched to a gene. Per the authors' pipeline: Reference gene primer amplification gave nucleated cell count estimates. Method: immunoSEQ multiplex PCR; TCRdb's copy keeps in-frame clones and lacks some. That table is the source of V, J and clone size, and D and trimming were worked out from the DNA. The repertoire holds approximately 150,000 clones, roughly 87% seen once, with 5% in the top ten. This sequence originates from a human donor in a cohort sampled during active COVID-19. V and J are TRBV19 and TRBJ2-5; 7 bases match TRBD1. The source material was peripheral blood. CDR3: CASSSTGTDTQETQYF. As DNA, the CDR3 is TGTGCCAGTAGTTCCACCGGGACAGACACCCAAGAGACCCAGTACTTC.